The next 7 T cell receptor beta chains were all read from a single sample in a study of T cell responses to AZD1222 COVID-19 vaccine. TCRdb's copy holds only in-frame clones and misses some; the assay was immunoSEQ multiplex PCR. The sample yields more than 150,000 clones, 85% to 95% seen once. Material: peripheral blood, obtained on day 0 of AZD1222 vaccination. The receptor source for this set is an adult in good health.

The CDR3 protein is CAIKEGVGEKLFF. As DNA, the CDR3 is TGTGCCATCAAAGAGGGGGTGGGTGAAAAACTGTTTTTT. The genes are TRBV10-3 and TRBJ1-4; D possibly corresponds to TRBD1 (6 bases). Germline V gene data show CDR1 as ENHRY and CDR2 as SYGVKD. The CDR3 sequence is 13 residues long. V lost 7 bases, J lost 7 bases, and 13 bases lay in between.

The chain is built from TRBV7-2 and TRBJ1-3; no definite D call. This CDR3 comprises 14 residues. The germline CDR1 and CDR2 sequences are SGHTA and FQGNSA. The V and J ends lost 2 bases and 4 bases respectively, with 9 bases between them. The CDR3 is CASSLMAVGNTIYF. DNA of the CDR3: TGTGCCAGCAGCTTAATGGCAGTCGGAAACACCATATATTTT.

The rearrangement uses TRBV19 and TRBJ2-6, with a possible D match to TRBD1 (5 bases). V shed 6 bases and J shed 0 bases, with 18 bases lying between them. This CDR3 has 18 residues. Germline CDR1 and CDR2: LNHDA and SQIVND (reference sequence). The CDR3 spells CASRSPARQTSGANVLTF. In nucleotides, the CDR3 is TGTGCCAGTAGGAGCCCGGCCAGACAGACCTCTGGGGCCAACGTCCTGACTTTC.

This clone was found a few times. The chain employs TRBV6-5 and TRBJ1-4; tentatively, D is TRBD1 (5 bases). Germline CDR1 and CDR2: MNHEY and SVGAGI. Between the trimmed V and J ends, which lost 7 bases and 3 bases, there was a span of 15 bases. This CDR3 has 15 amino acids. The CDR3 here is CASTQRGGPNEKLFF. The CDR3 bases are TGTGCCAGCACGCAAAGGGGAGGACCTAATGAAAAACTGTTTTTT.

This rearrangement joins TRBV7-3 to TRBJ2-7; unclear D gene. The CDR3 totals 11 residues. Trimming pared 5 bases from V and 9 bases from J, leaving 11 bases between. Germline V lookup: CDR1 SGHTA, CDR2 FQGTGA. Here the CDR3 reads CASSQRAVQYF. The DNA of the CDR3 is TGTGCCAGCAGCCAACGGGCGGTGCAGTACTTC.

CDR3 coding DNA: TGTGCCAGCTCACCACCGACAACAGGGGGACACGAGCAGTACTTC. This translates into CASSPPTTGGHEQYF. The gene calls are TRBV18 and TRBJ2-7, with 8 positions matching TRBD1. Germline trimming cut 0 bases from V and 5 bases from J; bases unmatched to any gene: 6. Germline CDR1 and CDR2: KGHSH and LQKENI. This CDR3 is 15 amino acids long.

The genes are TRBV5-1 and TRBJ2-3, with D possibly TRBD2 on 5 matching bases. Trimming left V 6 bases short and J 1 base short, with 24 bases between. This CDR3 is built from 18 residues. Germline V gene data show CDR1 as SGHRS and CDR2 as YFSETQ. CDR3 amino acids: CASTQGPGMTSGTDTQYF. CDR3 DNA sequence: TGCGCCAGCACCCAAGGACCCGGGATGACCTCTGGCACAGATACGCAGTATTTT.